This is a list of T cell receptor beta chains from one sample in a study of T-cell memory formation after mild COVID-19. TCRdb reprocessed the 5' RACE reads via MiXCR and lists one record per CDR3 protein. The top ten clones hold roughly 21% of a sample with roughly 400,000 distinct CDR3 sequences, 18% of them seen once. The sequencing sample was made of PBMCs or a T cell subset sorted from them (not recorded which). These TCRs come from a man younger than 35 who had mild COVID-19 (a few samples of this study predate the infection). Cell type and time point are not known. The CDR3 runs from the conserved cysteine through the conserved F or W. The order of the fields is D gene, CDR3 length, V gene, clone size, J gene, CDR3 protein, CDR3 DNA. The D gene is left open where the match is weak. The size field is filled for only some rows; it gives once, few, many or a size class.

>NA|13|TRBV6-1|NA|TRBJ1-5
CASMARSNQPQHF
TGTGCCAGCATGGCCCGGAGCAATCAGCCCCAGCATTTT
>NA|15|TRBV11-2|many|TRBJ2-7
CASSLFGVSSYEQYF
TGTGCCAGCAGCTTATTCGGGGTGAGCTCCTACGAGCAGTACTTC
>TRBD1|15|TRBV10-3|NA|TRBJ2-7
CAISDPGGQGYDQYF
TGTGCCATCAGTGATCCGGGGGGACAGGGATACGATCAGTACTTC
>NA|13|TRBV29-1|NA|TRBJ1-1
CSASGREDTEAFF
TGCAGCGCCTCGGGGCGAGAAGACACTGAAGCTTTCTTT
>NA|12|TRBV11-2|NA|TRBJ2-6
CASSSFRGGLTF
TGTGCCAGCAGCTCCTTCAGGGGAGGACTGACTTTC
>TRBD2|16|TRBV7-9|NA|TRBJ2-1
CASSSLAGFPYNEQFF
TGTGCCAGCAGCTCATTAGCGGGGTTCCCCTACAATGAGCAGTTCTTC
>NA|13|TRBV4-1|NA|TRBJ2-1
CASSQVASDEQFF
TGCGCCAGCAGCCAAGTCGCAAGCGATGAGCAGTTCTTC
>NA|14|TRBV24-1|NA|TRBJ2-5
CATSDPGREETQYF
TGTGCCACCAGTGATCCGGGCAGGGAAGAGACCCAGTACTTC
>TRBD1|14|TRBV18|NA|TRBJ2-7
CASSPPGTAYEQYF
TGTGCCAGCTCACCACCCGGGACAGCCTACGAGCAGTACTTC
>NA|16|TRBV6-2/TRBV6-3|few|TRBJ2-5
CASSYSHSTSSETQYF
TGTGCCAGCAGTTACTCTCACTCTACCTCTTCAGAGACCCAGTACTTC
>NA|14|TRBV7-9|few|TRBJ1-2
CASSGPSNYEGYTF
TGTGCCAGCAGTGGACCGTCGAATTATGAGGGCTACACCTTC
>NA|16|TRBV5-1|NA|TRBJ1-4
CASSLADTPSDEKLFF
TGCGCCAGCAGCTTGGCAGACACTCCGAGCGATGAAAAACTGTTTTTT
>NA|15|TRBV5-1|few|TRBJ1-2
CASSLEPAGNYGYTF
TGCGCCAGCAGCTTGGAACCGGCAGGGAACTATGGCTACACCTTC
>NA|13|TRBV5-1|few|TRBJ2-4
CASSLTPGDIQYF
TGCGCCAGCAGCTTAACCCCTGGAGACATTCAGTACTTC
>NA|15|TRBV5-6|NA|TRBJ2-6
CASSPAGNGANVLTF
TGTGCCAGCAGCCCCGCAGGAAATGGGGCCAACGTCCTGACTTTC
>TRBD1|17|TRBV7-9|NA|TRBJ1-2
CASSLLGGRQGSYGYTF
TGTGCCAGCAGCTTACTAGGGGGTCGACAGGGCTCCTATGGCTACACCTTC
>TRBD2|14|TRBV5-1|few|TRBJ2-7
CASSSYGGAWEQYF
TGCGCCAGCAGCTCCTACGGGGGGGCCTGGGAGCAGTACTTC
>NA|15|TRBV12-3/TRBV12-4|NA|TRBJ2-1
CASVLQEAQENEQFF
TGTGCCAGCGTACTACAGGAGGCCCAGGAGAATGAGCAGTTCTTC
>NA|14|TRBV18|few|TRBJ2-5
CASSPSLIQETQYF
TGTGCCAGCTCACCAAGCTTGATTCAAGAGACCCAGTACTTC
>NA|15|TRBV9|few|TRBJ1-1
CASSVYSEGITEAFF
TGTGCCAGCAGCGTATATTCAGAGGGTATCACTGAAGCTTTCTTT
>TRBD1|14|TRBV7-9|few|TRBJ2-2
CASSSDRGSGELFF
TGTGCCAGCAGCTCGGACAGGGGCTCCGGGGAGCTGTTTTTT
>NA|14|TRBV1|NA|TRBJ2-1
CTSSQRAVANEQFF
TGCACCAGCAGCCAGCGTGCGGTGGCTAATGAGCAGTTCTTC
>TRBD2|15|TRBV20-1|few|TRBJ2-3
CSAQPLAGGTDTQYF
TGCAGTGCTCAGCCCCTAGCGGGGGGAACAGATACGCAGTATTTT
>NA|14|TRBV5-1|NA|TRBJ2-7
CASSVGSGSYEQYF
TGCGCCAGCAGCGTCGGGTCGGGCTCCTACGAGCAGTACTTC
>TRBD1|19|TRBV6-5|NA|TRBJ2-3
CASSYSKNFRGNLLDTQYF
TGTGCCAGCAGTTACTCGAAGAATTTCAGGGGGAATTTGTTAGATACGCAGTATTTT
>NA|15|TRBV4-3|NA|TRBJ1-2
CASSLGDRANYGYTF
TGCGCCAGCAGCCTGGGGGATCGGGCTAACTATGGCTACACCTTC
>TRBD1|13|TRBV12-3/TRBV12-4|NA|TRBJ1-6
CASMDRAYSPLHF
TGTGCCAGCATGGACAGGGCCTATTCACCCCTCCACTTT
>TRBD1|15|TRBV6-5|NA|TRBJ1-6
CASEKTGRPNSPLHF
TGTGCCAGCGAGAAGACAGGGCGTCCAAATTCACCCCTCCACTTT
>TRBD2|15|TRBV5-4|NA|TRBJ2-5
CASSPSTSGQETQYF
TGTGCCAGCAGCCCATCAACTAGCGGCCAAGAGACCCAGTACTTC
>NA|14|TRBV12-3/TRBV12-4|few|TRBJ2-4
CASSLGQSENIQYF
TGTGCCAGCAGCCTTGGACAGTCCGAAAACATTCAGTACTTC
>TRBD1|16|TRBV5-1|few|TRBJ2-1
CASSAWTGGEDNEQFF
TGCGCCAGCAGCGCCTGGACAGGGGGCGAGGACAATGAGCAGTTCTTC
>TRBD2|14|TRBV20-1|NA|TRBJ2-1
CSELAGGGHNEQFF
TGCAGTGAACTAGCGGGCGGGGGTCACAATGAGCAGTTCTTC
>NA|12|TRBV29-1|few|TRBJ2-5
CSVGKGGETQYF
TGCAGCGTTGGAAAGGGGGGAGAGACCCAGTACTTC
>TRBD2|17|TRBV4-3|few|TRBJ2-2
CASSLQRGGWSTGELFF
TGCGCCAGCAGCCTTCAGCGGGGGGGCTGGTCCACCGGGGAGCTGTTTTTT
>NA|13|TRBV20-1|few|TRBJ1-6
CSAREEAVRTLHF
TGCAGTGCTAGAGAGGAGGCAGTTCGAACCCTCCACTTT
>NA|14|TRBV2|few|TRBJ2-2
CASSAMAPTGELFF
TGTGCCAGCAGTGCCATGGCACCTACCGGGGAGCTGTTTTTT
>TRBD1|16|TRBV5-5|NA|TRBJ2-6
CASSPDRGLGANVLTF
TGTGCCAGCAGCCCGGACAGGGGGCTTGGGGCCAACGTCCTGACTTTC
>NA|13|TRBV7-9|few|TRBJ1-2
CASSLRRERGYTF
TGTGCCAGCAGCTTGAGGAGGGAGCGGGGCTACACCTTC
>TRBD1|14|TRBV14|few|TRBJ2-2
CASSQVRGIGELFF
TGTGCCAGCAGCCAAGTCAGGGGGATCGGGGAGCTGTTTTTT
>TRBD1|13|TRBV5-1|many|TRBJ1-1
CASSLGDRGGAFF
TGCGCCAGCAGCTTGGGGGACAGAGGGGGGGCTTTCTTT
>NA|14|TRBV6-5|many|TRBJ1-1
CASSSNRRNTEAFF
TGTGCCAGCAGTTCCAACCGTAGGAACACTGAAGCTTTCTTT
>TRBD2|14|TRBV20-1|NA|TRBJ2-5
CSARDAGGLETQYF
TGCAGTGCTAGAGATGCGGGGGGGTTAGAGACCCAGTACTTC
>NA|16|TRBV15|NA|TRBJ1-4
CATSRGGGRIDEKLFF
TGTGCCACCAGCAGAGGCGGGGGGCGGATTGATGAAAAACTGTTTTTT
>TRBD1|14|TRBV11-2|few|TRBJ1-5
CASSSGGLNQPQHF
TGTGCCAGCAGCTCAGGGGGCCTCAATCAGCCCCAGCATTTT
>TRBD1|12|TRBV30|NA|TRBJ2-5
CAGGQGQETQYF
TGTGCCGGCGGACAGGGGCAAGAGACCCAGTACTTC
>TRBD2|18|TRBV3-1|few|TRBJ2-2
CASSQGDLAGAYTGELFF
TGTGCCAGCAGCCAAGGCGATCTAGCGGGGGCATACACCGGGGAGCTGTTTTTT
>TRBD2|16|TRBV18|NA|TRBJ2-1
CASSPPLAGAYNEQFF
TGTGCCAGCTCACCACCCCTAGCGGGGGCTTACAATGAGCAGTTCTTC
>NA|13|TRBV19|NA|TRBJ2-7
CASSMSPLGEQYF
TGTGCCAGTAGTATGTCTCCCCTCGGGGAGCAGTACTTC
>TRBD2|13|TRBV9|few|TRBJ2-1
CASSTQTSGGEFF
TGTGCCAGCAGCACCCAGACTAGCGGGGGGGAGTTCTTC
>NA|15|TRBV7-9|few|TRBJ1-4
CASSPSWDTNEKLFF
TGTGCCAGCAGCCCTTCATGGGACACTAATGAAAAACTGTTTTTT